This TCR beta chain is from a study of blood T cells in healthy people across ages. Whole-study results and caveats: Long-lived donors had more naive CD4+ cells and higher diversity than aged donors. From one million sequenced T cells, diversity estimates were lower bounds.

Sample-barcoded 5' priming and a J-beta primer mix drove a second PCR of roughly 7 to 11 cycles. Through a template-switch adaptor with 12 random nucleotides, each cDNA molecule received a tag. TCRdb reprocessed the 5' RACE reads via MiXCR and lists one record per CDR3 protein. The table lists roughly 800,000 distinct CDR3 sequences, approximately 25% of them singletons, with 9.4% in the top ten. About this clonotype: Its antigen is unknown.

The CDR3 is 15 residues long. V shed 5 bases, J shed 9 bases, and the junction held 6 bases outside the gene matches. Per germline, CDR1 MNHEY and CDR2 SMNVEV (reference sequence). A further study also used this sample, focusing on T cells of mothers and their children. Turning to that study: Each child gave approximately 2.8 million TCR beta CDR3 reads (each mother, over 9 million).

The chain couples TRBV27 to TRBJ1-6; 11 bases are a match to TRBD1. This TCR was recovered from a boy aged 10-17 years in good health. The sequenced sample consisted of blood. In DNA, the CDR3 is TGTGCCAGCAGTAGAGGACAGGGGGCAGGTTCACCCCTCCACTTT. It specifies CASSRGQGAGSPLHF.